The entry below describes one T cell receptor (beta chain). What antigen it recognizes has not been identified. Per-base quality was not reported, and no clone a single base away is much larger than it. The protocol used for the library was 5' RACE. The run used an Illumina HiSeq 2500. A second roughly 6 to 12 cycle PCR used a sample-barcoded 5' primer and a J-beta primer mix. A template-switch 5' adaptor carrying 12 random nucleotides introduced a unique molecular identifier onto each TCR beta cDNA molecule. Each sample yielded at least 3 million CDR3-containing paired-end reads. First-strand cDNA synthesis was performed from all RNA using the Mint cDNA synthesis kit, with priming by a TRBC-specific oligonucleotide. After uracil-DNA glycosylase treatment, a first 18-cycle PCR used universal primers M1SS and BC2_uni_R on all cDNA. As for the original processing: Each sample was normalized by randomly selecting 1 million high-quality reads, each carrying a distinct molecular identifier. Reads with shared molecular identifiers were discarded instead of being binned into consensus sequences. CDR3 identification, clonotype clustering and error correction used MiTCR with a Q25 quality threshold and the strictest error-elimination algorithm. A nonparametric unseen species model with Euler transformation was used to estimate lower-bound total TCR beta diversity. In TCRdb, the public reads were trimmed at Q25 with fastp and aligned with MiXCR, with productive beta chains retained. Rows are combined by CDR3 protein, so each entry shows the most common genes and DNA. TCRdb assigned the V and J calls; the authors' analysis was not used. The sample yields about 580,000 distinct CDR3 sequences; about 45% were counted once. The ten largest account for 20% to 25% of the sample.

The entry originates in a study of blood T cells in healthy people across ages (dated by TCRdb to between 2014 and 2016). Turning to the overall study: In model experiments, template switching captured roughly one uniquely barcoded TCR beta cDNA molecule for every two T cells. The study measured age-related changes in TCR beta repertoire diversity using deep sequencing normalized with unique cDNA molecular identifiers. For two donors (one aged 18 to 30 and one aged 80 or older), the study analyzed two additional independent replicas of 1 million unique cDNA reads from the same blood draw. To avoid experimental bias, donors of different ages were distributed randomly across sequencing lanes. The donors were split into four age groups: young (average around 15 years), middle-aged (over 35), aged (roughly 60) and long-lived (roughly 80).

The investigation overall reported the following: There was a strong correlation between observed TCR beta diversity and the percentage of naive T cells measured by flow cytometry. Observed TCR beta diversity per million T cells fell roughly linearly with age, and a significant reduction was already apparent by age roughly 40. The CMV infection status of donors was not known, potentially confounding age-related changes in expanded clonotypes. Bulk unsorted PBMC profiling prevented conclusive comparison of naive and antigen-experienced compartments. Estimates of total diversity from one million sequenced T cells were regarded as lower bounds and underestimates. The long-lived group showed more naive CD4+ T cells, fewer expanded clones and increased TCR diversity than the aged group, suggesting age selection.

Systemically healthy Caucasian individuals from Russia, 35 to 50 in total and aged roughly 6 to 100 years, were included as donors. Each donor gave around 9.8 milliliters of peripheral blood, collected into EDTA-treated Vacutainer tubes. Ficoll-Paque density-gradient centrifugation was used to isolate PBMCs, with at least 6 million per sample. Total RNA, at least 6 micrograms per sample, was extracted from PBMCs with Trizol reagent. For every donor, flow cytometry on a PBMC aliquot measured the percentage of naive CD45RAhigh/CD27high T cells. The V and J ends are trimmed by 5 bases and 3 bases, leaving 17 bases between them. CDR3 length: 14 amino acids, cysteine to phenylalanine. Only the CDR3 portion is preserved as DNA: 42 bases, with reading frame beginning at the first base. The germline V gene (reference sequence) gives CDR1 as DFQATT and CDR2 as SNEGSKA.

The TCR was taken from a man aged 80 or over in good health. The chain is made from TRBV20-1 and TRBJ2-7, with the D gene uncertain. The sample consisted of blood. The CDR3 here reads CSALVDTLFYEQYF. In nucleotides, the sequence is TGCAGTGCTCTAGTTGACACATTATTCTACGAGCAGTACTTC.